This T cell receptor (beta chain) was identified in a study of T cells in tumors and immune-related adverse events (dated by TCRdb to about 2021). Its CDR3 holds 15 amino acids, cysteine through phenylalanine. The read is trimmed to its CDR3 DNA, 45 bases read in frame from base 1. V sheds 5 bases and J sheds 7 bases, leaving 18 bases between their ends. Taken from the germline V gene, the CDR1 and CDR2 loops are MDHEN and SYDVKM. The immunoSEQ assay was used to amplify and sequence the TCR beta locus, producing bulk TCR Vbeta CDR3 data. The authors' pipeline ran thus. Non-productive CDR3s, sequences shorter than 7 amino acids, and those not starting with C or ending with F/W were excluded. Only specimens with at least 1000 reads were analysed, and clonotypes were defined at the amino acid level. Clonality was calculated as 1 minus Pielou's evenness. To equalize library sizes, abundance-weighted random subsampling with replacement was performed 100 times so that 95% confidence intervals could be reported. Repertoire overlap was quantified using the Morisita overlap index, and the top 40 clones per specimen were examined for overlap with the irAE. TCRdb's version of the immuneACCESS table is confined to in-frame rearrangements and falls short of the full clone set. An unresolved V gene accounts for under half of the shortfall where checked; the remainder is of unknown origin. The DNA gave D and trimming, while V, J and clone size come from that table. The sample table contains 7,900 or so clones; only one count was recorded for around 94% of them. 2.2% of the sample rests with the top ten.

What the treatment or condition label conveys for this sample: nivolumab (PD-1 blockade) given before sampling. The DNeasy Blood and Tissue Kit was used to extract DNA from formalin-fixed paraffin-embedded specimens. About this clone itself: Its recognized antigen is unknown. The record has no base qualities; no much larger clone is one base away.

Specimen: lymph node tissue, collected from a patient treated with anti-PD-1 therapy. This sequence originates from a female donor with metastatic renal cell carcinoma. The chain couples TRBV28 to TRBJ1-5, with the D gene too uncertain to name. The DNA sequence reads TGTGCCAGCAGTCCACACACCCCACCCAGGCAGCCCCAGCATTTT. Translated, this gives CASSPHTPPRQPQHF.